These T cell receptor beta chains were read from a single sample in a study of blood T cell repertoires in COVID-19. Here immunoSEQ multiplex PCR was the method, and the copy in TCRdb shows in-frame clones only, minus some. The repertoire consists of about 18,000 clones, with approximately 90% occurring once and the leading ten covering 8% to 10%. The specimen sequenced was peripheral blood. The receptors come from a human donor in a cohort sampled during active COVID-19. The donor label of this sample is uncertain. The CDR3 runs from the conserved cysteine through the conserved F or W. A D gene is named only where the DNA matches it firmly. Clone size appears in some rows only: once, few, many, or a class for an expanded clone.

D gene: -
J gene: TRBJ2-3
V gene: TRBV19
clone size: -
CDR3 DNA: TGTGCCAGTAGTAGTCTCGTCAGCACAGATACGCAGTATTTT
CDR3 protein: CASSSLVSTDTQYF

D gene: -
J gene: TRBJ1-3
V gene: TRBV19
clone size: -
CDR3 DNA: TGTGCCAGTAGCCCAATTTGGGGCAGCTCTGGAAACACCATATATTTT
CDR3 protein: CASSPIWGSSGNTIYF

D gene: -
J gene: TRBJ2-4
V gene: TRBV19
clone size: -
CDR3 DNA: TGTGCCAGTAGTATAGGACTCTCGGAGGCCAAAAACATTCAGTACTTC
CDR3 protein: CASSIGLSEAKNIQYF

D gene: TRBD1
J gene: TRBJ2-7
V gene: TRBV5-1
clone size: once
CDR3 DNA: TGCGCCAGCAGCTTCGGGACAGGGGGTTACGAGCAGTACTTC
CDR3 protein: CASSFGTGGYEQYF

D gene: TRBD2
J gene: TRBJ2-2
V gene: TRBV7-3
clone size: -
CDR3 DNA: TGTGCCAGCAGCTTAGAACCTAGCGGGCTAACCGGGGAGCTGTTTTTT
CDR3 protein: CASSLEPSGLTGELFF

D gene: TRBD1
J gene: TRBJ2-5
V gene: TRBV7-9
clone size: -
CDR3 DNA: TGTGCCAGCAGCCTCAAGGAGGACAGGGGAGGTGAGACCCAGTACTTC
CDR3 protein: CASSLKEDRGGETQYF

D gene: TRBD2
J gene: TRBJ2-3
V gene: TRBV5-1
clone size: -
CDR3 DNA: TGCGCCAGCAGCTTGGTCGTAGCTAGCGGGGGGGGCCCAGATACGCAGTATTTT
CDR3 protein: CASSLVVASGGGPDTQYF

D gene: -
J gene: TRBJ2-3
V gene: TRBV5-5
clone size: -
CDR3 DNA: TGTGCCAGCAGCTACAGGGAAGATACGCAGTATTTT
CDR3 protein: CASSYREDTQYF

D gene: -
J gene: TRBJ2-5
V gene: TRBV6-1
clone size: -
CDR3 DNA: TGTGCCAGCAGTGAAGGTCCGGGCCAAGAGACCCAGTACTTC
CDR3 protein: CASSEGPGQETQYF

D gene: -
J gene: TRBJ2-2
V gene: TRBV27
clone size: -
CDR3 DNA: TGTGCCAGCAGTGTTGCTGGGGCAAACACCGGGGAGCTGTTTTTT
CDR3 protein: CASSVAGANTGELFF

D gene: -
J gene: TRBJ1-1
V gene: TRBV27
clone size: -
CDR3 DNA: TGTGCCAGCAGCCAACAGGGGAACACTGAAGCTTTCTTT
CDR3 protein: CASSQQGNTEAFF

D gene: TRBD1
J gene: TRBJ2-1
V gene: TRBV5-1
clone size: once
CDR3 DNA: TGCGCCAGCAGCCCGGGACAGGGGACCTACAATGAGCAGTTCTTC
CDR3 protein: CASSPGQGTYNEQFF

D gene: -
J gene: TRBJ1-3
V gene: TRBV28
clone size: -
CDR3 DNA: TGTGCCAGCACCACCCCGGTGGACAACTCTGGAAACACCATATATTTT
CDR3 protein: CASTTPVDNSGNTIYF

D gene: TRBD1
J gene: TRBJ1-6
V gene: TRBV7-2
clone size: -
CDR3 DNA: TGTGCCAGCAGCGTACTGGGACAGGGGTATTCACCCCTCCACTTT
CDR3 protein: CASSVLGQGYSPLHF

D gene: -
J gene: TRBJ2-7
V gene: TRBV21-1
clone size: -
CDR3 DNA: TGTGCCAGCAGCAAAGCAGTGACAGGGGGTGGCGAGCAGTACTTC
CDR3 protein: CASSKAVTGGGEQYF

D gene: TRBD1
J gene: TRBJ2-2
V gene: TRBV11-2
clone size: once
CDR3 DNA: TGTGCCAGCAGCTTCTTTGGACAGGGGGTAAACACCGGGGAGCTGTTTTTT
CDR3 protein: CASSFFGQGVNTGELFF

D gene: TRBD2
J gene: TRBJ2-7
V gene: TRBV29-1
clone size: -
CDR3 DNA: TGCAGCGAAGGGTATCGCGGGAGCTCCTACGAGCAGTACTTC
CDR3 protein: CSEGYRGSSYEQYF

D gene: TRBD1
J gene: TRBJ2-3
V gene: TRBV7-2
clone size: -
CDR3 DNA: TGTGCCAGCAGCCCCAGGACAGGGGGAGATACGCAGTATTTT
CDR3 protein: CASSPRTGGDTQYF

D gene: -
J gene: TRBJ2-3
V gene: TRBV6-5
clone size: -
CDR3 DNA: TGTGCCAGCAGTCCCTTTGCGGCTAGCACAGATACGCAGTATTTT
CDR3 protein: CASSPFAASTDTQYF

D gene: -
J gene: TRBJ2-5
V gene: TRBV18
clone size: -
CDR3 DNA: TGTGCCAGCTCACCTTTGTCAGGACAATCTAAAGAGACCCAGTACTTC
CDR3 protein: CASSPLSGQSKETQYF

D gene: TRBD1
J gene: TRBJ2-1
V gene: TRBV3-1/TRBV3-2
clone size: -
CDR3 DNA: TGTGCCAGCAGCCAAGGTCCCCCCACAGGGGTCCATGAGCAGTTCTTC
CDR3 protein: CASSQGPPTGVHEQFF

D gene: TRBD2
J gene: TRBJ2-7
V gene: TRBV28
clone size: few
CDR3 DNA: TGTGCCAGCAGTCCGGGACTAGCGGGAGCTGAGCAGTACTTC
CDR3 protein: CASSPGLAGAEQYF

D gene: -
J gene: TRBJ2-6
V gene: TRBV24-1
clone size: -
CDR3 DNA: TGTGCCACCTCCACGGCGGGCACCTACTCTGGGGCCAACGTCCTGACTTTC
CDR3 protein: CATSTAGTYSGANVLTF

D gene: -
J gene: TRBJ2-5
V gene: TRBV9
clone size: once
CDR3 DNA: TGTGCCAGCAGCGTAATGGGGGCGAACCAAGAGACCCAGTACTTC
CDR3 protein: CASSVMGANQETQYF

D gene: -
J gene: TRBJ2-1
V gene: TRBV7-9
clone size: -
CDR3 DNA: TGTGCCAGCAGCCCGGGATTTTACAATGAGCAGTTCTTC
CDR3 protein: CASSPGFYNEQFF

D gene: TRBD2
J gene: TRBJ2-1
V gene: TRBV5-1
clone size: -
CDR3 DNA: TGCGCCAGCAGCCGAACCCTAGCGGGAACCCATGAGCAGTTCTTC
CDR3 protein: CASSRTLAGTHEQFF

D gene: TRBD1
J gene: TRBJ2-7
V gene: TRBV9
clone size: -
CDR3 DNA: TGTGCCAGCAGCGTAGGACAGGGCCGCCCCTACGAGCAGTACTTC
CDR3 protein: CASSVGQGRPYEQYF

D gene: TRBD1
J gene: TRBJ1-2
V gene: TRBV5-1
clone size: once
CDR3 DNA: TGCGCCAGCAGCACCGGGACAGGCTATGGCTACACCTTC
CDR3 protein: CASSTGTGYGYTF

D gene: -
J gene: TRBJ1-5
V gene: TRBV19
clone size: -
CDR3 DNA: TGTGCCAGTAGGCGGGGGTTCAATCAGCCCCAGCATTTT
CDR3 protein: CASRRGFNQPQHF

D gene: -
J gene: TRBJ2-3
V gene: TRBV6-1
clone size: -
CDR3 DNA: TGTGCCAGCAGTGGTCCGGTAGGGACCCTGGAGGGAGATACGCAGTATTTT
CDR3 protein: CASSGPVGTLEGDTQYF

D gene: TRBD2
J gene: TRBJ2-1
V gene: TRBV7-2
clone size: -
CDR3 DNA: TGTGCCAGCAGTCCATCACTAGCGTCCAGGTACAATGAGCAGTTCTTC
CDR3 protein: CASSPSLASRYNEQFF

D gene: TRBD2
J gene: TRBJ2-5
V gene: TRBV5-1
clone size: -
CDR3 DNA: TGCGCCAGCAGCTTAACGCCGGGACTAGCGGGAGGTGGAGGTGAGACCCAGTACTTC
CDR3 protein: CASSLTPGLAGGGGETQYF

D gene: -
J gene: TRBJ2-3
V gene: TRBV11-2
clone size: -
CDR3 DNA: TGTGCCAGCAGCTTAGATTCGTCCCGGGAGCAAGGCACAGATACGCAGTATTTT
CDR3 protein: CASSLDSSREQGTDTQYF

D gene: TRBD1
J gene: TRBJ1-2
V gene: TRBV24-1
clone size: -
CDR3 DNA: TGTGCCACCAGTGATAGACAGGGGAATGGCTACACCTTC
CDR3 protein: CATSDRQGNGYTF

D gene: -
J gene: TRBJ1-6
V gene: TRBV28
clone size: -
CDR3 DNA: TGTGCCAGCAGTTTGGGGGCCACTTATAATTCACCCCTCCACTTT
CDR3 protein: CASSLGATYNSPLHF

D gene: -
J gene: TRBJ1-5
V gene: TRBV30
clone size: -
CDR3 DNA: TGTGCCTGGAGGGGCTCTAGCAATCAGCCCCAGCATTTT
CDR3 protein: CAWRGSSNQPQHF

D gene: -
J gene: TRBJ1-5
V gene: TRBV6-4
clone size: -
CDR3 DNA: TGTGCCAGCACCCGGGTGGCGCAGCCCCAGCATTTT
CDR3 protein: CASTRVAQPQHF

D gene: -
J gene: TRBJ1-5
V gene: TRBV7-6
clone size: -
CDR3 DNA: TGTGCCAGCAGCTTGGGGGCAGGGTGGGGGCAGCCCCAGCATTTT
CDR3 protein: CASSLGAGWGQPQHF

D gene: -
J gene: TRBJ2-1
V gene: TRBV6-6
clone size: -
CDR3 DNA: TGTGCCAGCAGAGGTGGCGGGAACACGCAGTTCTTC
CDR3 protein: CASRGGGNTQFF

D gene: -
J gene: TRBJ1-2
V gene: TRBV18
clone size: -
CDR3 DNA: TGTGCCAGCTCACCGGCGGGGGGCGCAGGGGACTATGGCTACACCTTC
CDR3 protein: CASSPAGGAGDYGYTF

D gene: -
J gene: TRBJ2-7
V gene: TRBV7-8
clone size: -
CDR3 DNA: TGTGCCAGCAGCTTAGGGGTAGCATACGAGCAGTACTTC
CDR3 protein: CASSLGVAYEQYF